What follows are 6 T cell receptor beta chains derived from one specimen sequenced in a study of blood T cell repertoires in COVID-19 (dated by TCRdb to between 2020 and 2021). The protocol used for the library was the immunoSEQ multiplex PCR assay. TCRdb holds this immuneACCESS table with in-frame rearrangements only. Some clones are missing; in checked studies, unresolved V genes explain under half, and the rest has no known cause. A total of about 100,000 clones appear in this sample, around 94% of them only once. Over 5.5% of the sample is held by the ten biggest clonotypes. The material sequenced was peripheral blood. The receptors stem from a man in his fifties or sixties with active COVID-19.

The chain couples TRBV5-1 to TRBJ2-7; D perhaps matches TRBD2 (5 bases). This CDR3 has 15 amino acids. Germline V gene data show CDR1 as SGHRS and CDR2 as YFSETQ. V was cut by 0 bases and J by 2 bases, with 12 bases left in between. CDR3: CASSLAGSATYEQYF. Written as DNA, the CDR3 is TGCGCCAGCAGCTTGGCGGGTAGCGCTACCTACGAGCAGTACTTC.

The chain recombines TRBV7-9 with TRBJ2-1; 10 nucleotides align to TRBD2. Germline loops: CDR1 SEHNR, CDR2 FQNEAQ (reference sequence). The CDR3 length is 13 residues. Trimming cost V 6 bases and J 7 bases; bases outside gene matches: 3. The CDR3 nucleotides read TGTGCCAGCAGGAAAGCGGGAGGGAATGAGCAGTTCTTC. Protein: CASRKAGGNEQFF.

The rearrangement links TRBV9 to TRBJ1-6; possible D gene TRBD1, 5 bases. The V end lost 4 bases, the J end lost 10 bases, and 18 bases lay between the germline ends. The CDR3 runs to 15 residues. Per germline, CDR1 SGDLS and CDR2 YYNGEE. Here the CDR3 DNA reads TGTGCCAGCAGCCCCTCAGCAGGTCGGGGGTCACCCCTCCACTTT. Amino acids: CASSPSAGRGSPLHF. Combining the CDR3 with reference TRBV9 and TRBJ1-6 gives the whole variable domain DSGVTQTPKHLITATGQRVTLRCSPRSGDLSVYWYQQSLDQGLQFLIQYYNGEERAKGNILERFSAQQFPDLHSELNLSSLELGDSALYFCASSPSAGRGSPLHFGNGTRLTVT.

The chain employs TRBV27 and TRBJ1-2; 7 positions match TRBD1. The J segment lost 1 base and the V segment lost 4 bases, leaving 3 bases of the junction unmatched. CDR3 length: 14 amino acids. Germline CDR1 is MNHEY and CDR2 is SMNVEV (reference sequence). The CDR3 DNA reads TGTGCCAGCAGTTCCAGGGACAGTAACTATGGCTACACCTTC. It specifies CASSSRDSNYGYTF.

The genes are TRBV3-1 (or the pseudogene TRBV3-2) and TRBJ2-3; TRBD2 agrees at 12 bases. V shed 3 bases and J 3 bases; nucleotides not matched to a gene: 4. The germline gives CDR1 LGHDT, CDR2 YNNKEL (reference sequence). The length of the CDR3 is 16 residues. The CDR3: CASSQGLAGGTDTQYF. The CDR3, as DNA: TGTGCCAGCAGCCAGGGCCTAGCGGGAGGGACAGATACGCAGTATTTT.

This clone occurred once. The J gene is TRBJ1-1, the V gene TRBV2; D is undetermined. This CDR3 has 12 amino acids. Germline V CDR1 and CDR2: SNHLY, FYNNEI. Trimming pared 6 bases from V and 2 bases from J, leaving 7 bases between. The CDR3 region has the DNA TGTGCCAGCAGGGAGGGAAACACTGAAGCTTTCTTT. Translating it yields CASREGNTEAFF.